Following are 2 T cell receptor beta chains from one sample sequenced in a study of shared clonotypes between healthy human individuals. The table came from immunoSEQ multiplex PCR; TCRdb's copy has only in-frame clones and leaves some out. The top ten hold approximately 1.7% of the sample, which has some 2.1 million clones, over 85% seen once. CD45RO-negative cells were positively selected for CCR7, leaving out terminally differentiated effector memory CD45RA+ cells. The sequenced sample was naive CD8+ T cells from PBMCs. Receptors were obtained from a man aged 18 to 29 in good health. Some clones in this sample may be carry-over from other donors' samples.

The V call is TRBV6-1, the J call TRBJ1-1; D gene uncertain. The CDR3 contains 14 residues. V lost 4 bases to trimming and J lost 4 bases, with 13 bases between them. The germline CDR1 and CDR2 sequences are MNHNS and SASEGT. Written as DNA, the CDR3 is TGTGCCAGCAGTGCCTCCGGGGAGGGCACTGAAGCTTTCTTT. It encodes CASSASGEGTEAFF.

This rearrangement joins TRBV27 to TRBJ1-1; D is unclear. Germline loops: CDR1 MNHEY, CDR2 SMNVEV (reference sequence). The CDR3 has 14 amino acids. Trimming removed 2 bases at V and 1 base at J, with 8 bases between. In DNA form, the CDR3 reads TGTGCCAGCAGTTTAAAGGGCCCGAACACTGAAGCTTTCTTT. Its protein is CASSLKGPNTEAFF.